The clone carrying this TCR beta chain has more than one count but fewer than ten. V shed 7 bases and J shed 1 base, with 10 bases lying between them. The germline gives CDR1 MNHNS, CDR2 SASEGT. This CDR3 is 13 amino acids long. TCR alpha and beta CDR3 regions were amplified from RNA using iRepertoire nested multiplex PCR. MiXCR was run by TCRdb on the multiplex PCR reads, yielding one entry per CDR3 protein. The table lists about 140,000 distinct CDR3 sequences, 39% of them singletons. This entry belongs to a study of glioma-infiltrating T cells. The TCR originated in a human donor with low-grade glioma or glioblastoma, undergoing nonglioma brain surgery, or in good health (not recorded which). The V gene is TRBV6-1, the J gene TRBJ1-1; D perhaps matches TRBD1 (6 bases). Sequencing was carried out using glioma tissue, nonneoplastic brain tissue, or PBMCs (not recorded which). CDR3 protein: CASNLQGNTEAFF. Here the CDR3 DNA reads TGTGCCAGCAACCTACAGGGGAACACTGAAGCTTTCTTT.